The 28 T cell receptor beta chains reported below all come from one sample, sequenced in a study of blood T cell repertoires in COVID-19. TCRdb's table, derived via immunoSEQ multiplex PCR, lists solely in-frame clones and lacks some. The data show about 83,000 clones, around 90% seen once. Specimen: peripheral blood. Source of these receptors: a woman aged 50 to 65 with active or convalescent COVID-19.

The chain employs TRBV20-1 and TRBJ2-7; D is undetermined. There are 11 residues in the CDR3. From germline, CDR1 is DFQATT and CDR2 SNEGSKA (reference sequence). V lost 6 bases and J lost 9, with 15 bases in between. CDR3 region: CSAPSGLGQYF. CDR3 coding DNA: TGCAGTGCCCCTTCGGGTCTCGGGCAGTACTTC.

This chain joins TRBV7-8 and TRBJ2-7; 10 bases fit TRBD2. The V gene's germline CDR1 is SGHVS and CDR2 FQNEAQ. The CDR3 runs to 16 residues. V lost 2 bases and J lost 3; bases outside the gene matches: 7. CDR3 sequence: CASSLPGLAEFYEQYF. CDR3 DNA sequence: TGTGCCAGCAGCTTACCAGGACTAGCGGAGTTCTACGAGCAGTACTTC.

The V and J genes are TRBV4-3 and TRBJ2-1, with D possibly matching TRBD2 (5 bases). V was trimmed by 0 bases and J by 10 bases, leaving 13 bases between them. The CDR3 consists of 14 residues. CDR1 and CDR2 (germline): LGHNA, YSLEER. The chain's CDR3 is CASSQETLAAEQFF. CDR3 nucleotides: TGCGCCAGCAGCCAAGAAACCCTAGCAGCCGAGCAGTTCTTC.

This clone was counted a few times. V is TRBV9 and J is TRBJ2-3; D ambiguous. The V end was cut by 3 bases, the J end by 4 bases, with 12 bases between. The CDR3 has 14 amino acids. The V gene's germline CDR1 is SGDLS and CDR2 YYNGEE. CDR3 sequence: CASSGALLADTQYF. The CDR3 DNA is TGTGCCAGCAGCGGGGCCCTTTTAGCAGATACGCAGTATTTT.

This clone was seen more than once but under ten times. This chain links TRBV10-3 with TRBJ1-3, with D possibly being TRBD1 (5 bases). The CDR3 covers 14 residues. Germline CDR1 reads ENHRY; CDR2 reads SYGVKD. Trimming shortened V by 7 bases and J by 0 bases, and 10 bases separated the two germline ends. In DNA form, the CDR3 reads TGTGCCATCACCGACAGTTACTCTGGAAACACCATATATTTT. Its translation is CAITDSYSGNTIYF.

The V and J genes are TRBV5-4 and TRBJ1-2; D is possibly TRBD1 (5 bases). V was trimmed by 5 bases and J by 5 bases, leaving 10 bases between them. The germline gives CDR1 SGHNT, CDR2 YYREEE (reference sequence). The CDR3 is made up of 12 amino acids. CDR3 sequence reads: CASSGGEYGYTF. DNA for the CDR3: TGTGCCAGCAGTGGGGGGGAGTATGGCTACACCTTC.

The V and J genes are TRBV21-1 and TRBJ1-1; the tabulated D call, TRBD1, remains unverified against the DNA. TRBV21-1 is recorded as a pseudogene. CDR3 length: 18 residues. The CDR3 here is CASSKNRDTILRNTEAFF. CDR3 sequence (DNA): TGTGCCAGCAGCAAAAACCGGGACACAATTTTAAGGAACACTGAAGCTTTCTTT.

The V gene is TRBV4-2, the J gene TRBJ2-1, with TRBD1 matching over 7 bases. V dropped 1 base and J dropped 2; count of bases not matched to a gene: 2. Per germline, CDR1 LGHNA and CDR2 YNFKEQ. The CDR3 has 15 amino acids. DNA for the CDR3: TGTGCCAGCAGCCAAGGAGGGACAGCCTACAATGAGCAGTTCTTC. It translates to CASSQGGTAYNEQFF.

This sequence joins TRBV19 and TRBJ1-6; D unresolved. V gave up 7 bases and J gave up 8 bases, with 15 bases separating them. The CDR3 is 14 amino acids. The germline CDR1 and CDR2 sequences are LNHDA and SQIVND (reference sequence). CDR3 region: CASKSPADYSPLHF. CDR3 nucleotides: TGTGCCAGTAAATCCCCAGCTGACTATTCACCCCTCCACTTT.

This clone was picked up a small number of times. This sequence joins TRBV25-1 and TRBJ2-3, with 10 bases aligning to TRBD2. Germline lookup yields CDR1 MGHDK and CDR2 SYGVNS. The CDR3 covers 16 residues. J lost 6 bases, V lost 4 bases, and 10 bases had no gene match. CDR3 in amino acids: CASSVPERGGSDTQYF. CDR3 DNA sequence: TGTGCCAGCAGTGTACCAGAGCGGGGGGGCAGTGATACGCAGTATTTT.

J is TRBJ2-5 and V is TRBV15; the D gene is possibly TRBD1 (6 bases). Germline V gene data show CDR1 as LNHNV and CDR2 as YYDKDF (reference sequence). Deletions cut 5 bases from V and 2 bases from J, with 21 bases between. The CDR3 consists of 17 residues. The CDR3 spells CATSLDLPLGTQETQYF. CDR3 in DNA: TGTGCCACCAGCCTGGACTTACCCTTAGGGACACAAGAGACCCAGTACTTC.

This chain uses TRBV7-2 with TRBJ1-1, with D possibly matching TRBD1 (6 bases). The CDR3 is made up of 13 amino acids. V was trimmed by 3 bases and J by 4 bases, leaving 9 bases between them. From germline, CDR1 is SGHTA and CDR2 FQGNSA. The DNA of the CDR3 is TGTGCCAGCAGCTTGGGGGGGCTCACTGAAGCTTTCTTT. This sequence encodes CASSLGGLTEAFF. Combining the CDR3 with reference TRBV7-2 and TRBJ1-1 gives the whole variable domain GAGVSQSPSNKVTEKGKDVELRCDPISGHTALYWYRQSLGQGLEFLIYFQGNSAPDKSGLPSDRFSAERTGGSVSTLTIQRTQQEDSAVYLCASSLGGLTEAFFGQGTRLTVV.

The gene calls are TRBV5-1 and TRBJ2-2, with 12 nucleotides matching TRBD2. Germline-derived CDR1 and CDR2 are SGHRS and YFSETQ. The CDR3 covers 17 residues. The trim removed 5 bases at V and 0 bases at J, leaving 5 bases unmatched. CDR3 coding DNA: TGCGCCAGCAGTCAGAGGACTAGCGGGACGAACACCGGGGAGCTGTTTTTT. It yields the protein CASSQRTSGTNTGELFF.

J is TRBJ1-2 and V is TRBV19, with TRBD1 identical over 11 bases. The CDR3 spans 16 residues. The J segment lost 5 bases and the V segment lost 2 bases, leaving 7 bases of the junction unmatched. Germline V gene sequence: CDR1 LNHDA, CDR2 SQIVND (reference sequence). CDR3 in amino acids: CASSINGQGAGYGYTF. In DNA form, the CDR3 reads TGTGCCAGTAGTATAAATGGACAGGGGGCTGGGTATGGCTACACCTTC.

The chain combines TRBV7-6 with TRBJ1-5; the match to TRBD1 covers 9 bases. Germline V gene sequence: CDR1 SGHVS, CDR2 FNYEAQ. Losses at the gene ends were 5 bases for V and 4 bases for J; bases not matched to a gene: 3. This CDR3 comprises 14 residues. This chain's CDR3 is CASSLQGANQPQHF. Written as DNA, the CDR3 is TGTGCCAGCAGCCTACAGGGGGCGAATCAGCCCCAGCATTTT. Full variable domain (missing parts from reference TRBV7-6 and TRBJ1-5): GAGVSQSPRYKVTKRGQDVALRCDPISGHVSLYWYRQALGQGPEFLTYFNYEAQQDKSGLPNDRFSAERPEGSISTLTIQRTEQRDSAMYRCASSLQGANQPQHFGDGTRLSIL.

The chain carries TRBV20-1 and TRBJ1-2; D gene unclear. This CDR3 region has 10 residues. Germline CDR1 reads DFQATT; CDR2 reads SNEGSKA (reference sequence). V was pared by 6 bases and J by 6 bases, with 8 bases between. This CDR3 is CSAETNGYTF. The DNA for the CDR3 is TGCAGTGCGGAGACCAATGGCTACACCTTC.

V is TRBV4-1 and J is TRBJ2-7; 12 nucleotides agree with TRBD1. V gave up 3 bases and J gave up 6 bases; unmatched junction bases: 9. This CDR3 has 16 residues. CDR1 is MGHRA and CDR2 is YSYEKL in the germline V gene. The CDR3 loop is CASSQTRGQGASEQYF. Written as DNA, the CDR3 is TGCGCCAGCAGCCAGACCCGGGGACAGGGGGCGAGCGAGCAGTACTTC.

The chain links TRBV5-1 to TRBJ2-1; TRBD1 aligns across 10 bases. The CDR3 length is 16 residues. Losses at the gene ends were 0 bases for V and 8 bases for J; bases not matched to a gene: 8. Germline V gives CDR1 SGHRS, CDR2 YFSETQ. In DNA, the CDR3 is TGCGCCAGCAGCTTGGGTAGGGACAGGGGCTTGGATGAGCAGTTCTTC. Its protein is CASSLGRDRGLDEQFF.

This chain connects TRBV30 to TRBJ1-1; TRBD1 matches 7 bases. Trimming at V came to 3 bases and at J to 7 bases, leaving 8 bases not matched to a gene. Germline assignment: CDR1 GTSNPN and CDR2 SVGIG (reference sequence). The CDR3 has 13 amino acids. The CDR3 reads CAWSADRDFEAFF. The CDR3 DNA sequence: TGTGCCTGGAGCGCCGACAGGGACTTTGAAGCTTTCTTT. The complete variable domain, with remaining parts taken from reference TRBV30 and TRBJ1-1, reads SQTIHQWPATLVQPVGSPLSLECTVEGTSNPNLYWYRQAAGRGLQLLFYSVGIGQISSEVPQNLSASRPQDRQFILSSKKLLLSDSGFYLCAWSADRDFEAFFGQGTRLTVV.

The chain uses TRBV19 and TRBJ2-2, with D maybe TRBD1 (6 bases). V was pared by 6 bases and J by 2 bases, with 13 bases between. CDR1 and CDR2 from the germline V gene are LNHDA and SQIVND (reference sequence). The CDR3 is 15 residues long. The chain's CDR3 is CASSAGTHNTGELFF. CDR3 sequence (DNA): TGTGCCAGTAGCGCCGGGACACACAACACCGGGGAGCTGTTTTTT. Filled out from reference TRBV19 and TRBJ2-2, the complete variable domain reads DGGITQSPKYLFRKEGQNVTLSCEQNLNHDAMYWYRQDPGQGLRLIYYSQIVNDFQKGDIAEGYSVSREKKESFPLTVTSAQKNPTAFYLCASSAGTHNTGELFFGEGSRLTVL.

The rearrangement links TRBV2 to TRBJ2-7; 8 nucleotides line up with TRBD2. Germline-derived CDR1 and CDR2 are SNHLY and FYNNEI. The CDR3 runs 15 residues. V lost 10 bases, J lost 5 bases, and 16 bases stayed unmatched. CDR3 sequence (DNA): TGTGCCACCATTCTGTTCGGGGGGGCCCTGAACGAGCAGTACTTC. The encoded protein is CATILFGGALNEQYF.

V and J are TRBV7-8 and TRBJ2-7; TRBD1 matches 8 bases. Germline V gene lookup returns CDR1 SGHVS and CDR2 FQNEAQ. The junction had 3 bases not matched to a gene; V was cut back by 5 bases and J by 3 bases. The CDR3 extends over 13 amino acids. The CDR3 protein is CASSRGQGYEQYF. The DNA of the CDR3 is TGTGCCAGCAGCCGAGGACAGGGCTACGAGCAGTACTTC.

The CDR3 loop is CASSSSSSGVGNTIYF. The CDR3 bases are TGTGCCAGCAGCTCATCCTCCTCAGGGGTTGGAAACACCATATATTTT. The genes are TRBV7-9 and TRBJ1-3, with D perhaps TRBD1 (6 bases). V lost 4 bases, J lost 3 bases, and 16 bases lay in between. This CDR3 contains 16 residues. From germline, CDR1 is SEHNR and CDR2 FQNEAQ (reference sequence).

J is TRBJ2-3 and V is TRBV3-1 (or the pseudogene TRBV3-2); 14 bases match TRBD2. The CDR3 is 15 residues long. The ends lost 4 bases at V and 8 bases at J; junction bases unmatched: 5. Germline V lookup: CDR1 LGHDT, CDR2 YNNKEL (reference sequence). The CDR3 bases are TGTGCCAGCAGCCCCGGGACTAGCGGGGGAGGTACGCAGTATTTT. The encoded protein is CASSPGTSGGGTQYF.

The rearrangement uses TRBV19 and TRBJ1-2; D is unresolved. V lost 6 bases, J lost 2 bases, and 13 bases lay in between. Germline-derived CDR1 and CDR2 are LNHDA and SQIVND (reference sequence). This CDR3 has 14 amino acids. The CDR3 DNA reads TGTGCCAGTAGATATCTTGGAGAGAACTATGGCTACACCTTC. Amino acid sequence: CASRYLGENYGYTF.

This chain links TRBV6-5 with TRBJ1-2; D possibly corresponds to TRBD1 (5 bases). V dropped 7 bases and J dropped 7 bases, with 13 bases sitting between them. Germline V gene sequence: CDR1 MNHEY, CDR2 SVGAGI. The CDR3 has 12 amino acids. DNA for the CDR3: TGTGCCAGCACTAAACTGGGGGGTGGCTACACCTTC. Amino acid sequence: CASTKLGGGYTF.

Only a few counts were recorded for this clone. The genes are TRBV6-1 and TRBJ1-1; TRBD1 is a possible D gene (5 bases). Per germline, CDR1 MNHNS and CDR2 SASEGT. The CDR3 runs to 13 residues. The germline V and J ends were trimmed by 0 bases and 5 bases, with 7 bases remaining between them. This CDR3 is CASSEAGGTEAFF. The CDR3, as DNA: TGTGCCAGCAGTGAAGCGGGGGGAACTGAAGCTTTCTTT.

This rearrangement joins TRBV12-3 or TRBV12-4 to TRBJ1-1; no firm D call. The CDR3 is made up of 13 amino acids. Trimming took 3 bases from V and 0 from J, leaving 5 bases between them. The CDR3 DNA is TGTGCCAGCAGTTTTGAGATGAACACTGAAGCTTTCTTT. Its protein is CASSFEMNTEAFF.